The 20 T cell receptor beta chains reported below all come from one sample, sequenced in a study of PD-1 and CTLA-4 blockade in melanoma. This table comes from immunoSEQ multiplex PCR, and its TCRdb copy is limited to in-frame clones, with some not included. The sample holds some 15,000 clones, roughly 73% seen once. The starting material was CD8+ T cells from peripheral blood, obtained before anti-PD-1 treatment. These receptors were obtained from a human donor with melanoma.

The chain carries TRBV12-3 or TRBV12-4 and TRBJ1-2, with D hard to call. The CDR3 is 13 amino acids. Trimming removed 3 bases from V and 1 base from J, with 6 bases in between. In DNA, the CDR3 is TGTGCCAGCAGTTTTACAGTTAACTATGGCTACACCTTC. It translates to CASSFTVNYGYTF.

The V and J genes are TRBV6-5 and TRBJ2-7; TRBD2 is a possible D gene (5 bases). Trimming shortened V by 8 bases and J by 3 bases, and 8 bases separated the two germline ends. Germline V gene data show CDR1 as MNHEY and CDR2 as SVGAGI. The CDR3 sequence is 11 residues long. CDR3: CASERGYEQYF. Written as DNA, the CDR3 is TGTGCCAGCGAACGGGGCTACGAGCAGTACTTC.

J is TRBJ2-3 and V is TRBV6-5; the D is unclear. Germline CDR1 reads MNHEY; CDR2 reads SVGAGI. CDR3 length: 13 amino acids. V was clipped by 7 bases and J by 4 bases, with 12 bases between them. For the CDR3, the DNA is TGTGCCAGCACCCCTGTCGGGTCAGATACGCAGTATTTT. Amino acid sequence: CASTPVGSDTQYF.

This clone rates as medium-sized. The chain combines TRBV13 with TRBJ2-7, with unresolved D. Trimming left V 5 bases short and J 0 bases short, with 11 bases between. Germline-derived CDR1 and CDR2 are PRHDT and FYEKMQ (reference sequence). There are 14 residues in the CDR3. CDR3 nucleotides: TGTGCCAGCAGCATGACGGGTAGCTCCTACGAGCAGTACTTC. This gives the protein CASSMTGSSYEQYF.

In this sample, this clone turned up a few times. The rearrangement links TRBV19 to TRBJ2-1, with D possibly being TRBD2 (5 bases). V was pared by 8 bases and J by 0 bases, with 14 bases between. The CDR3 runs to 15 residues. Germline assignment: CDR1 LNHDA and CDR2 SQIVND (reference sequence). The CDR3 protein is CASEAGVSSYNEQFF. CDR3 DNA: TGTGCCAGTGAAGCCGGGGTTAGCTCCTACAATGAGCAGTTCTTC.

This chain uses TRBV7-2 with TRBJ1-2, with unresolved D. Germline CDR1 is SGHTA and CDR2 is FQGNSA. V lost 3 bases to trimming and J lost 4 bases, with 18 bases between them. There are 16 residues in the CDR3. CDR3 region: CASSFFPPPEGYGYTF. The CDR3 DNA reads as TGTGCCAGCAGCTTTTTCCCCCCCCCGGAGGGCTATGGCTACACCTTC. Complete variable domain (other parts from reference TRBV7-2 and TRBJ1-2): GAGVSQSPSNKVTEKGKDVELRCDPISGHTALYWYRQSLGQGLEFLIYFQGNSAPDKSGLPSDRFSAERTGGSVSTLTIQRTQQEDSAVYLCASSFFPPPEGYGYTFGSGTRLTVV.

CDR3 bases: TGTGCCAGCAGTTATAGACTAGCGGGGAATGAGCAGTTCTTC. It yields the protein CASSYRLAGNEQFF. This chain uses TRBV6-6 with TRBJ2-1, with 11 bases identical to TRBD2. The CDR3 is made up of 14 amino acids. V was pared by 3 bases and J by 7 bases, with 2 bases of the junction left unmatched. Looked up from germline, CDR1 is MNHNY and CDR2 is SVGAGI (reference sequence).

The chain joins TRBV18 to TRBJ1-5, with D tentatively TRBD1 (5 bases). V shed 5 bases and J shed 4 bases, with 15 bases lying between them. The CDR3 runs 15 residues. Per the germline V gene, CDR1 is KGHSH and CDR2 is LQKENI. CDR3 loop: CASSGASLRNQPQHF. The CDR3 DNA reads TGTGCCAGCTCAGGGGCAAGTCTTCGGAATCAGCCCCAGCATTTT.

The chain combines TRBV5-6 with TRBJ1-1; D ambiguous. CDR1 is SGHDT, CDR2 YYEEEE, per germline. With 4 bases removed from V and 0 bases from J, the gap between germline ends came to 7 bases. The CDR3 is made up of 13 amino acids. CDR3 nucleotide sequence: TGTGCCAGCAGCCCGACCCTGAACACTGAAGCTTTCTTT. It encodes CASSPTLNTEAFF.

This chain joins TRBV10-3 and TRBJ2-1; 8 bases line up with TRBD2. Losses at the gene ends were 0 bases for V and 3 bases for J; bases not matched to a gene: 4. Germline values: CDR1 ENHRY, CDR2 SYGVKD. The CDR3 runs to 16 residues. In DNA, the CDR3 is TGTGCCATCAGTGAGTCGACAAGCGGGGGCTACAATGAGCAGTTCTTC. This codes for CAISESTSGGYNEQFF.

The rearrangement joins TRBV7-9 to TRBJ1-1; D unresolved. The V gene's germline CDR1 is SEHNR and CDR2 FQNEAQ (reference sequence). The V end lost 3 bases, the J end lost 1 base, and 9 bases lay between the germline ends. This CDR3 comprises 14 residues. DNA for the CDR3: TGTGCCAGCAGCTTTTTGCGTGGGAACACTGAAGCTTTCTTT. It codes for CASSFLRGNTEAFF.

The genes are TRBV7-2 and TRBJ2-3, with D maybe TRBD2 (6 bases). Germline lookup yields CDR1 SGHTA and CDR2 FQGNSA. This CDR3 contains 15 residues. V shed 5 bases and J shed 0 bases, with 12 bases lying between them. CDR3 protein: CASSLVGGSTDTQYF. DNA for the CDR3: TGTGCCAGCAGCCTGGTAGGAGGGAGCACAGATACGCAGTATTTT.

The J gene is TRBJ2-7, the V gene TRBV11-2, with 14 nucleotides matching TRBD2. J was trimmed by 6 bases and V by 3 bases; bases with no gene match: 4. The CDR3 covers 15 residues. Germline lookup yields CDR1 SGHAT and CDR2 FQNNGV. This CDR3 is CASSFGTSGSAEQYF. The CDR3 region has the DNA TGTGCCAGCAGCTTCGGGACTAGCGGGAGCGCCGAGCAGTACTTC.

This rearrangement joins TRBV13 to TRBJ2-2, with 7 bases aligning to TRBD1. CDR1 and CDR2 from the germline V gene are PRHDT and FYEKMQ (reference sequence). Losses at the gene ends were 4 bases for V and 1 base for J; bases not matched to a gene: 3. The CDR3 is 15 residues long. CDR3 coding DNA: TGTGCCAGCAGCTCGACAGGGAGGAACACCGGGGAGCTGTTTTTT. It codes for CASSSTGRNTGELFF.

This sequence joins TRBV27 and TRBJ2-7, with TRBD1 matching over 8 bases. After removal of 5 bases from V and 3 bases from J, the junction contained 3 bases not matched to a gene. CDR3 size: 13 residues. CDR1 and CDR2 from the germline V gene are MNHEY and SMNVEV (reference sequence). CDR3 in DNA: TGTGCCAGCAGTCCGGGGACAGGCTACGAGCAGTACTTC. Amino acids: CASSPGTGYEQYF.

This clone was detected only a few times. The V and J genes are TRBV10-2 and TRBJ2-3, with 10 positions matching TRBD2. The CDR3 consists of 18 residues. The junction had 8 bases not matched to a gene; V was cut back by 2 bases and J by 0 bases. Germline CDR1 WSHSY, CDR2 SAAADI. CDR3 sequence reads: CASSEPLRTSGSTDTQYF. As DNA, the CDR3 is TGCGCCAGCAGTGAGCCCTTAAGGACTAGCGGAAGCACAGATACGCAGTATTTT.

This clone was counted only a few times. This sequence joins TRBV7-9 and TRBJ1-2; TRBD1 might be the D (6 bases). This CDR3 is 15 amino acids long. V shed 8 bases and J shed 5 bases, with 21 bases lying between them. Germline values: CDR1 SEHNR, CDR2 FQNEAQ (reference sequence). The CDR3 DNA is TGTGCCAGCGAACCCACAGGGATCCGAAAGTATGGCTACACCTTC. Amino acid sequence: CASEPTGIRKYGYTF.

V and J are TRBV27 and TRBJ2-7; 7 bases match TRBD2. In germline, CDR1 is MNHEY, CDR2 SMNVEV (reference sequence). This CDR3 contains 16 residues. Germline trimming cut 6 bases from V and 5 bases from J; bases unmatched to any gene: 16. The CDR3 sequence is CASRLGLGPFDDEQYF. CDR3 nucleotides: TGTGCCAGCAGACTCGGACTAGGCCCCTTTGATGACGAGCAGTACTTC.

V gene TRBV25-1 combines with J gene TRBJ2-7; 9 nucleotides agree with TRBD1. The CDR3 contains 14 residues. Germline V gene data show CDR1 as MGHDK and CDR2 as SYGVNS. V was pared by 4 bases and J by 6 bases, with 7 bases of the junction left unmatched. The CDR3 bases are TGTGCCAGCAGTGTGGGGACAGGGAGAGCCGAGCAGTACTTC. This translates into CASSVGTGRAEQYF.

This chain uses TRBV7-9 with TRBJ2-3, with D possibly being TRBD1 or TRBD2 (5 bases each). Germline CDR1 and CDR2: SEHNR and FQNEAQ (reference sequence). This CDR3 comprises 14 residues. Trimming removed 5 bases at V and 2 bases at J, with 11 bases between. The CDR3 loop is CASSGTPHTDTQYF. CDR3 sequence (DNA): TGTGCCAGCAGCGGGACCCCTCACACAGATACGCAGTATTTT.